This T cell receptor (beta chain) is drawn from a study of Graves' ophthalmopathy and Graves' hyperthyroidism. General observations from the study: A majority of expanded thyroid clonotypes exceeding 0.001 frequency were likewise present in blood.

The CDR3 is made up of 14 amino acids. Germline CDR1 SNHLY, CDR2 FYNNEI. J lost 4 bases, V lost 6 bases, and 7 bases had no gene match. This clonotype occurred many times. Antigen: not known. Hyperthyroidism counted as stable given no ophthalmopathy within 18 months of follow-up. Hyperthyroidism patients had new diagnoses, durations under 2 months, and ages of 18 to 65. Amplification from RNA transcripts yielded the TCR beta CDR3 regions. An initial RT-PCR round employing HTBI primers preceded a second-round multiplex PCR. TCRdb recomputed calls from the multiplex PCR reads with MiXCR, one row per CDR3 protein. The sample consists of a few hundred thousand distinct CDR3 sequences, roughly a sixth of them appearing once.

Sequencing was performed on peripheral blood. The chain carries TRBV2 and TRBJ2-7; the match to TRBD1 covers 9 bases. The TCR comes from an adult woman with stable Graves' hyperthyroidism. CDR3 sequence: CASRKQDRGYEQYF. The CDR3 nucleotides are TGTGCCAGCAGGAAGCAGGACAGGGGTTACGAGCAGTACTTC.